A single sample is the source of the 25 T cell receptor beta chains below, sequenced in a study of control samples from healthy donors and cancer patients. TCRdb's copy holds only in-frame clones and misses some; the assay was immunoSEQ multiplex PCR. The table includes 60,000 to 95,000 clones, 89% detected once. Sequenced material: PBMCs. These receptors all stem from a woman in her forties or fifties with colorectal cancer.

V usage is TRBV24-1 and J usage is TRBJ2-1, with 7 nucleotides matching TRBD2. Trimming cost V 3 bases and J 7 bases; bases outside gene matches: 11. Per germline, CDR1 KGHDR and CDR2 SFDVKD. The CDR3 sequence is 16 residues long. The CDR3 loop is CATSDPRGGVKNEQFF. The CDR3 bases are TGTGCCACCAGTGATCCCCGGGGAGGGGTTAAGAATGAGCAGTTCTTC.

The gene calls are TRBV4-1 and TRBJ2-5; the match to TRBD1 covers 7 bases. V was clipped by 1 base and J by 7 bases; unmatched bases: 12. The V gene's germline CDR1 is MGHRA and CDR2 YSYEKL. The CDR3 is 16 residues long. In nucleotides, the CDR3 is TGCGCCAGCAGCCAAGGGCAGAGTGATTACAGGGGGACCCAGTACTTC. It is translated as CASSQGQSDYRGTQYF.

V gene TRBV5-4 combines with J gene TRBJ1-2; D perhaps matches TRBD1 (5 bases). The germline V gene has CDR1 SGHNT and CDR2 YYREEE (reference sequence). The CDR3 contains 17 residues. Trimming shortened V by 1 base and J by 8 bases, and 24 bases separated the two germline ends. CDR3 residues: CASSLYPREERWWGYTF. The CDR3 region has the DNA TGTGCCAGCAGCTTGTATCCCAGGGAGGAAAGGTGGTGGGGCTACACCTTC.

The chain uses TRBV15 and TRBJ1-2; perhaps TRBD1 as D (6 bases). The CDR3 totals 15 residues. The V end lost 5 bases, the J end lost 0 bases, and 13 bases lay between the germline ends. Germline CDR1 and CDR2: LNHNV and YYDKDF (reference sequence). Here the CDR3 DNA reads TGTGCCACCAGCGAGGACAGCCCCTCTAACTATGGCTACACCTTC. It translates to CATSEDSPSNYGYTF.

The CDR3: CASSRSSGGLTDTQYF. DNA of the CDR3: TGTGCCAGTAGTAGATCTAGCGGGGGGCTCACAGATACGCAGTATTTT. The J gene is TRBJ2-3, the V gene TRBV19, with 11 bases lining up with TRBD2. Looked up from germline, CDR1 is LNHDA and CDR2 is SQIVND (reference sequence). The CDR3 contains 16 residues. V trimming: 4 bases; J trimming: 2 bases; junction bases outside the gene matches: 5.

The genes are TRBV5-4 and TRBJ2-3; 12 nucleotides match TRBD2. The length of the CDR3 is 15 residues. The junction had 5 bases not matched to a gene; V was cut back by 4 bases and J by 5 bases. The V gene's germline CDR1 is SGHNT and CDR2 YYREEE (reference sequence). CDR3 sequence: CASSARLAGVDTQYF. The DNA for the CDR3 is TGTGCCAGCAGCGCGCGACTAGCGGGGGTAGATACGCAGTATTTT.

CDR3 sequence: CASSSRGSRDYGYTF. CDR3 nucleotides: TGTGCCAGCAGTTCTAGAGGGTCGCGGGACTATGGCTACACCTTC. The V call is TRBV2, the J call TRBJ1-2; D is unresolved. The germline gives CDR1 SNHLY, CDR2 FYNNEI. The germline V and J ends were trimmed by 5 bases and 3 bases, with 16 bases remaining between them. The CDR3 runs 15 residues.

V gene TRBV5-5 combines with J gene TRBJ1-3; D gene uncertain. Trimming pared 3 bases from V and 2 bases from J, leaving 15 bases between. The CDR3 is 16 amino acids. Germline V CDR1 and CDR2: SGHKS, YYEKEE (reference sequence). This chain's CDR3 is CASSSYPTSAGNTIYF. DNA for the CDR3: TGTGCCAGCAGCTCGTACCCTACCTCCGCTGGAAACACCATATATTTT.

The chain is built from TRBV15 and TRBJ2-5; D remains unclear. In germline, CDR1 is LNHNV, CDR2 YYDKDF (reference sequence). The CDR3 runs 16 residues. The V gene lost 1 base and the J gene lost 0 bases, with 12 bases spanning the gap. For the CDR3, the DNA is TGTGCCACCAGCAGAGTGGGATATAGTCACCAAGAGACCCAGTACTTC. Translated, it gives CATSRVGYSHQETQYF.

This clone was seen a single time. The chain employs TRBV9 and TRBJ1-5; D gene unclear. CDR1 and CDR2 from the germline V gene are SGDLS and YYNGEE. The germline V and J ends were trimmed by 3 bases and 4 bases, with 11 bases remaining between them. The CDR3 totals 14 residues. The CDR3 bases are TGTGCCAGCAGCGCGGACGGAAGAAATCAGCCCCAGCATTTT. Its protein is CASSADGRNQPQHF.

This chain connects TRBV27 to TRBJ1-5; D call uncertain. V shed 1 base and J shed 2 bases, with 3 bases lying between them. CDR3 length: 13 amino acids. CDR1 is MNHEY, CDR2 SMNVEV, per germline (reference sequence). The CDR3 reads CASSLLGNQPQHF. CDR3 nucleotide sequence: TGTGCCAGCAGTTTATTAGGCAATCAGCCCCAGCATTTT.

The J gene is TRBJ1-4, the V gene TRBV6-6; 9 bases fit TRBD1. V lost 2 bases and J lost 8; bases outside the gene matches: 6. The CDR3 runs 15 residues. Germline V gene data show CDR1 as MNHNY and CDR2 as SVGAGI (reference sequence). CDR3 in amino acids: CASSYPGQGGEKLFF. For the CDR3, the DNA is TGTGCCAGCAGTTACCCGGGACAGGGAGGGGAAAAACTGTTTTTT.

This clone was recorded once. The chain employs TRBV6-5 and TRBJ2-3; no firm D call. The germline CDR1 and CDR2 sequences are MNHEY and SVGAGI. V lost 2 bases and J lost 3, with 6 bases in between. CDR3 length: 13 residues. CDR3 residues: CASSYGGTDTQYF. CDR3 nucleotides: TGTGCCAGCAGTTACGGCGGAACAGATACGCAGTATTTT.

The J gene is TRBJ2-2, the V gene TRBV7-6; TRBD2 agrees at 9 bases. J lost 5 bases, V lost 1 base, and 11 bases had no gene match. Germline-derived CDR1 and CDR2 are SGHVS and FNYEAQ. The CDR3 has 18 amino acids. CDR3 bases: TGTGCCAGCAGCTTAGTAGGGGTTCGCGGGGGGGTTACCGGGGAGCTGTTTTTT. As protein: CASSLVGVRGGVTGELFF. Drawing the rest from reference TRBV7-6 and TRBJ2-2, the complete variable domain is GAGVSQSPRYKVTKRGQDVALRCDPISGHVSLYWYRQALGQGPEFLTYFNYEAQQDKSGLPNDRFSAERPEGSISTLTIQRTEQRDSAMYRCASSLVGVRGGVTGELFFGEGSRLTVL.

The genes are TRBV5-4 and TRBJ1-2; 9 positions match TRBD1. Trimming at V came to 4 bases and at J to 8 bases, leaving 6 bases not matched to a gene. The CDR3 covers 13 residues. From germline, CDR1 is SGHNT and CDR2 YYREEE (reference sequence). The CDR3 region is CASSAGQGRGYTF. The CDR3 nucleotides are TGTGCCAGCAGCGCCGGACAGGGGAGAGGCTACACCTTC. Full variable domain (rest looked up from reference TRBV5-4 and TRBJ1-2): ETGVTQSPTHLIKTRGQQVTLRCSSQSGHNTVSWYQQALGQGPQFIFQYYREEENGRGNFPPRFSGLQFPNYSSELNVNALELDDSALYLCASSAGQGRGYTFGSGTRLTVV.

V usage is TRBV3-1 (or the pseudogene TRBV3-2) and J usage is TRBJ1-2; 7 bases line up with TRBD1. The CDR3 consists of 14 residues. Per the germline V gene, CDR1 is LGHDT and CDR2 is YNNKEL (reference sequence). V lost 2 bases and J lost 6; bases outside the gene matches: 6. CDR3 loop: CASSQLGTDHGYTF. The CDR3 region has the DNA TGTGCCAGCAGCCAACTAGGGACAGACCATGGCTACACCTTC.

DNA for the CDR3: TGTGCCAGCAGTCCAATCTCCCCAGGGTCCGGAGAGCAGTACGTC. It yields the protein CASSPISPGSGEQYV. The chain couples TRBV27 to TRBJ2-7; weak D call: TRBD1 (5 bases). The germline V gene has CDR1 MNHEY and CDR2 SMNVEV (reference sequence). The CDR3 runs to 15 residues. V lost 5 bases to trimming and J lost 7 bases, with 21 bases between them.

The chain combines TRBV6-6 with TRBJ2-7, with 13 bases matching TRBD2. V lost 5 bases, J lost 4 bases, and 17 bases stayed unmatched. The CDR3 totals 19 residues. Per germline, CDR1 MNHNY and CDR2 SVGAGI (reference sequence). This chain's CDR3 is CASSPRLTSGGRLRYEQYV. The CDR3 nucleotides read TGTGCCAGCAGTCCTCGTTTGACTAGCGGGGGGCGCCTGAGATACGAGCAGTACGTC.

The CDR3 here is CASSLSGLAGRQTQYF. The CDR3, as DNA: TGTGCCAGTAGTCTCTCAGGACTAGCGGGGAGACAGACCCAGTACTTC. The chain uses TRBV19 and TRBJ2-5; TRBD2 matches at 12 bases. Germline trimming cut 5 bases from V and 6 bases from J; bases unmatched to any gene: 10. The CDR3 loop spans 16 amino acids. CDR1 is LNHDA and CDR2 is SQIVND in the germline V gene (reference sequence).

The V gene is TRBV18, the J gene TRBJ1-3, with D hard to call. Trimming took 5 bases from V and 0 from J, leaving 17 bases between them. This CDR3 comprises 17 residues. Germline V gives CDR1 KGHSH, CDR2 LQKENI. For the CDR3, the DNA is TGTGCCAGCTCAGGGGTGAGGCTTCAGGACTCTGGAAACACCATATATTTT. As protein: CASSGVRLQDSGNTIYF.

J is TRBJ2-7 and V is TRBV7-4; 7 nucleotides line up with TRBD1. The CDR3 is 15 residues long. Trimming at V came to 5 bases and at J to 3 bases, leaving 10 bases not matched to a gene. In germline, CDR1 is SGHVT, CDR2 SQSDAQ. The CDR3 nucleotides are TGTGCCAGCAGCCCTAGACCGGGACAGCTCTACGAGCAGTACGTC. It codes for CASSPRPGQLYEQYV.

The genes are TRBV3-1 (or the pseudogene TRBV3-2) and TRBJ2-3; D call uncertain. The ends were cut back, 4 bases at V and 2 bases at J, with 10 bases in the middle. The CDR3 contains 14 residues. Per germline, CDR1 LGHDT and CDR2 YNNKEL (reference sequence). This CDR3 is CASSLQAFTDTQYF. The CDR3 DNA follows: TGTGCCAGCAGCCTTCAGGCTTTCACAGATACGCAGTATTTT.

This chain links TRBV5-8 with TRBJ1-5; TRBD1 is a possible D gene (5 bases). V gave up 4 bases and J gave up 2 bases, with 16 bases separating them. The CDR3 totals 16 residues. Germline-derived CDR1 and CDR2 are SGHTS and YDEGEE. The CDR3 nucleotides read TGTGCCAGCAGCCCGTGGACACTGGGAGGCAATCAGCCCCAGCATTTT. Amino acid sequence: CASSPWTLGGNQPQHF. Full variable domain (missing parts from reference TRBV5-8 and TRBJ1-5): EAGVTQSPTHLIKTRGQQATLRCSPISGHTSVYWYQQALGLGLQFLLWYDEGEERNRGNFPPRFSGRQFPNYSSELNVNALELEDSALYLCASSPWTLGGNQPQHFGDGTRLSIL.

The chain has TRBV5-1 and TRBJ2-1; 7 bases fit TRBD1. This CDR3 is built from 15 residues. Germline-derived CDR1 and CDR2 are SGHRS and YFSETQ. The trim removed 6 bases at V and 5 bases at J, leaving 11 bases unmatched. CDR3 bases: TGCGCCAGCACCGTAACAGGGGCCCCTAACAATGAGCAGTTCTTC. The encoded protein is CASTVTGAPNNEQFF.

V is TRBV28 and J is TRBJ2-2, with a possible D match to TRBD2 (5 bases). V shed 3 bases and J shed 4 bases, with 9 bases lying between them. Per the germline V gene, CDR1 is MDHEN and CDR2 is SYDVKM. The CDR3 contains 14 residues. The CDR3 loop reads CASSLSGATGELFF. The DNA of the CDR3 is TGTGCCAGCAGTTTGAGCGGAGCCACCGGGGAGCTGTTTTTT.